This entry lists 7 T cell receptor beta chains sequenced from one sample in a study of OX40 agonist ivuxolimab in advanced cancers. Method: immunoSEQ multiplex PCR; TCRdb's copy keeps in-frame clones and lacks some. The sample lists roughly 53,000 clones; approximately 80% were seen once. Source: CD4+ or CD8+ T cells sorted from blood, taken in a trial of the OX40 agonist ivuxolimab. These receptor sequences come from an adult with an advanced solid tumor such as melanoma, head and neck, liver or kidney cancer.

The J gene is TRBJ2-7, the V gene TRBV18; the D is unclear. CDR1 and CDR2 (germline): KGHSH, LQKENI. The CDR3 totals 12 residues. The V end was cut by 3 bases, the J end by 5 bases, with 8 bases between. CDR3 nucleotides: TGTGCCAGCTCACCGGTGGGTAACGAGCAGTACTTC. It is translated as CASSPVGNEQYF.

The CDR3 bases are TGTGCCAGTAGATGGCAGGGGAACACCGGGGAGCTGTTTTTT. Its translation: CASRWQGNTGELFF. The chain has TRBV19 and TRBJ2-2; a possible D gene is TRBD1 (5 bases). Germline-derived CDR1 and CDR2 are LNHDA and SQIVND (reference sequence). The CDR3 spans 14 residues. The germline V and J ends were trimmed by 6 bases and 1 base, with 9 bases remaining between them.

The chain combines TRBV7-8 with TRBJ1-2, with TRBD1 as a possible D gene (6 bases). The ends were cut back, 5 bases at V and 0 bases at J, with 19 bases in the middle. There are 17 residues in the CDR3. In germline, CDR1 is SGHVS, CDR2 FQNEAQ. DNA of the CDR3: TGTGCCAGCAGCCCCTACTGGACAGATCGATCTAACTATGGCTACACCTTC. This translates into CASSPYWTDRSNYGYTF.

The chain couples TRBV2 to TRBJ2-7, with a tentative D call TRBD2 (6 bases). V lost 5 bases and J 3 bases, leaving 17 bases between the germline ends. The CDR3 length is 15 residues. The germline V gene has CDR1 SNHLY and CDR2 FYNNEI. CDR3 amino acids: CASSLWQGGVYEQYV. In nucleotides, the CDR3 is TGTGCCAGCAGTCTATGGCAGGGAGGCGTCTACGAGCAGTACGTC.

The V and J genes are TRBV10-1 and TRBJ1-6; tentatively, D is TRBD1 (5 bases). Germline V gives CDR1 WNHNN, CDR2 SYGVQD (reference sequence). The CDR3 is 13 amino acids. V dropped 1 base and J dropped 15 bases, with 13 bases sitting between them. CDR3 in amino acids: CASSEFQFGHLHF. DNA of the CDR3: TGCGCCAGCAGTGAGTTTCAGTTCGGACACCTCCACTTT.

The chain recombines TRBV7-6 with TRBJ2-5, with 8 bases identical to TRBD1. The germline gives CDR1 SGHVS, CDR2 FNYEAQ. The ends lost 4 bases at V and 5 bases at J; junction bases unmatched: 9. CDR3 length: 15 residues. CDR3 DNA: TGTGCCAGCAGCTCCCTACGGACAGGGTACGAGACCCAGTACTTC. Encoded protein: CASSSLRTGYETQYF.

This rearrangement joins TRBV2 to TRBJ1-3; 9 bases are shared with TRBD1. J was trimmed by 4 bases and V by 5 bases; bases with no gene match: 3. Germline V gives CDR1 SNHLY, CDR2 FYNNEI. The CDR3 runs 14 residues. CDR3 nucleotide sequence: TGTGCCAGCAGTTGGGGACAGGGAGGAAACACCATATATTTT. Residues: CASSWGQGGNTIYF.